The 5 T cell receptor beta chains given below trace back to one sample, sequenced in a study of CD4 and CD8 cells across lung adenocarcinoma regions. One entry per CDR3 protein results from TCRdb running MiXCR on the PCR reads. Among some 20,000 distinct CDR3 sequences listed, 50% to 55% were seen once. The sequenced material came from CD8+ T cells from the center of a lung tumor. The receptors here all came from a female donor with lung adenocarcinoma. The CD4 and CD8 labels of this study may be unreliable.

The chain links TRBV6-1 to TRBJ2-5; D may be TRBD1 (5 bases). The CDR3 is 13 amino acids. V was trimmed by 5 bases and J by 3 bases, leaving 10 bases between them. From germline, CDR1 is MNHNS and CDR2 SASEGT. DNA for the CDR3: TGTGCCAGCAGTCCACAGGTGGAAGAGACCCAGTACTTC. This sequence encodes CASSPQVEETQYF.

Many counts were recorded for this clonotype. This sequence joins TRBV27 and TRBJ2-3, with a possible D match to TRBD1 (5 bases). The closer fit of TRBJ2-7 to the DNA end suggests the J call may be wrong. The CDR3 has 11 amino acids. CDR1 MNHEY and CDR2 SMNVEV come from the germline V gene (reference sequence). The CDR3 here is CGGGAQETQYF. In DNA form, the CDR3 reads TGTGGGGGCGGTGCCCAAGAGACGCAGTACTTC.

The rearrangement uses TRBV6-1 and TRBJ1-4; possibly TRBD1 for D (6 bases). The CDR3 runs to 16 residues. Trimming took off 2 bases at V and 5 bases at J, with 15 bases between the two ends. The germline V gene encodes CDR1 MNHNS and CDR2 SASEGT. In nucleotides, the CDR3 is TGTGCCAGCAGTGAAAGAGGGTCAGGGGCAAATGAAAAACTGTTTTTT. Its protein product is CASSERGSGANEKLFF.

Only one count was recorded for this clonotype. This chain connects TRBV6-1 to TRBJ2-3; D possibly matches TRBD1 or TRBD2 (5 bases each). Germline V CDR1 and CDR2: MNHNS, SASEGT. This CDR3 contains 13 residues. The germline V and J ends were trimmed by 7 bases and 3 bases, with 11 bases remaining between them. The CDR3 nucleotides read TGTGCCAGCATATTGGGGGATACAGATACGCAGTATTTT. Translation gives CASILGDTDTQYF.

The V and J genes are TRBV4-1 and TRBJ2-3; 12 bases fit TRBD2. The J segment lost 5 bases and the V segment lost 4 bases, leaving 7 bases of the junction unmatched. Germline V CDR1 and CDR2: MGHRA, YSYEKL. The CDR3 is 16 amino acids. The chain's CDR3 is CASSREPGLAGDTQYF. The DNA of the CDR3 is TGCGCCAGCAGCCGTGAACCGGGACTAGCGGGAGATACGCAGTATTTT.